Shown below are 13 T cell receptor beta chains from a single sample sequenced in a study of T cell changes during pregnancy in multiple sclerosis. Only in-frame clones appear in the TCRdb table, and some are missing; sequencing was by immunoSEQ multiplex PCR. This table has roughly 79,000 clones, about 93% appearing once. This material consisted of peripheral blood, taken in the second trimester of pregnancy. The receptors were sampled from a female donor in good health, enrolled as a control in a pregnancy study.

This chain's CDR3 is CASSESVQGAYEQYF. Here the CDR3 DNA reads TGTGCCAGCAGTGAATCCGTCCAGGGTGCCTACGAGCAGTACTTC. J is TRBJ2-7 and V is TRBV25-1, with a tentative D call TRBD1 (5 bases). Per the germline V gene, CDR1 is MGHDK and CDR2 is SYGVNS. Trimming left V 1 base short and J 2 bases short, with 12 bases between. The CDR3 loop spans 15 amino acids.

The chain couples TRBV10-3 to TRBJ1-5; D is undetermined. Per the germline V gene, CDR1 is ENHRY and CDR2 is SYGVKD. V lost 3 bases and J 3 bases, leaving 12 bases between the germline ends. The CDR3 extends over 15 amino acids. CDR3 sequence reads: CAISERESPNQPQHF. The DNA for the CDR3 is TGTGCCATCAGTGAAAGGGAGAGTCCCAATCAGCCCCAGCATTTT.

CDR3 amino acids: CASSSGAGGYEQYF. The CDR3 DNA follows: TGCGCCAGCAGCTCGGGGGCAGGGGGATACGAGCAGTACTTC. The V and J genes are TRBV5-1 and TRBJ2-7, with a possible D match to TRBD1 (7 bases). The CDR3 totals 14 residues. The V end lost 3 bases, the J end lost 4 bases, and 14 bases lay between the germline ends. Germline loops: CDR1 SGHRS, CDR2 YFSETQ.

This chain joins TRBV19 and TRBJ1-1; maybe TRBD1 (5 bases). Trimming took 6 bases from V and 5 from J, leaving 13 bases between them. CDR1 is LNHDA and CDR2 is SQIVND in the germline V gene (reference sequence). This CDR3 has 13 residues. Written as DNA, the CDR3 is TGTGCCAGTAGACCGGGGGGAAGGACTGAAGCTTTCTTT. It yields the protein CASRPGGRTEAFF.

Only a few counts were recorded for this clone. V is TRBV29-1 and J is TRBJ1-4; 10 bases match TRBD1. The CDR3 sequence is 12 residues long. Germline V CDR1 and CDR2: SQVTM, ANQGSEA. The trim removed 7 bases at V and 8 bases at J, leaving 4 bases unmatched. The CDR3 loop reads CSAVGQGEKLFF. CDR3 coding DNA: TGCAGCGCTGTGGGACAGGGGGAAAAACTGTTTTTT.

This chain uses TRBV11-3 with TRBJ1-6, with 10 bases fitting TRBD1. V lost 3 bases and J lost 7; bases outside the gene matches: 3. The V gene's germline CDR1 is SGHNT and CDR2 YENEEA. This CDR3 region has 15 residues. This chain's CDR3 is CASSLGQGRNSPLHF. Here the CDR3 DNA reads TGTGCCAGCAGCTTGGGACAGGGGCGCAATTCACCCCTCCACTTT.

The CDR3 loop is CAISESLAGDTGELFF. CDR3 in DNA: TGTGCCATCAGTGAGTCCCTAGCGGGGGACACCGGGGAGCTGTTTTTT. The chain links TRBV10-3 to TRBJ2-2; TRBD2 agrees at 10 bases. This CDR3 has 16 amino acids. CDR1 is ENHRY and CDR2 is SYGVKD in the germline V gene. Trimming cost V 0 bases and J 3 bases; bases outside gene matches: 1.

The chain employs TRBV6-5 and TRBJ1-1; maybe TRBD1 (5 bases). The V gene's germline CDR1 is MNHEY and CDR2 SVGAGI. The CDR3 runs 16 residues. Trimming took 2 bases from V and 5 from J, leaving 18 bases between them. The CDR3 sequence: CASSYRFYRSGTEAFF. In nucleotides, the CDR3 is TGTGCCAGCAGTTACCGTTTTTACAGGTCAGGGACTGAAGCTTTCTTT.

V and J are TRBV14 and TRBJ2-7; 12 nucleotides align to TRBD2. Germline assignment: CDR1 SGHDN and CDR2 FVKESK. The trim removed 1 base at V and 2 bases at J, leaving 3 bases unmatched. CDR3 length equals 16 residues. Here the CDR3 reads CASSQGGLAGAYEQYF. As DNA, the CDR3 is TGTGCCAGCAGCCAAGGGGGACTAGCGGGTGCCTACGAGCAGTACTTC.

The chain carries TRBV7-9 and TRBJ2-7; tentatively, D is TRBD1 (6 bases). The V end was cut by 6 bases, the J end by 5 bases, with 11 bases between. The CDR3 contains 12 residues. Germline V gene data show CDR1 as SEHNR and CDR2 as FQNEAQ (reference sequence). CDR3 in amino acids: CASSKQGHEQYF. The DNA of the CDR3 is TGTGCCAGCAGTAAACAGGGCCACGAGCAGTACTTC.

The V and J genes are TRBV15 and TRBJ1-2, with D possibly matching TRBD1 (5 bases). Germline V gene data show CDR1 as LNHNV and CDR2 as YYDKDF (reference sequence). The V end lost 1 base, the J end lost 8 bases, and 11 bases lay between the germline ends. The CDR3 spans 13 residues. The CDR3 region has the DNA TGTGCCACCAGCAGAGGCGACAGTGAGGGCTACACCTTC. This translates into CATSRGDSEGYTF.

The chain is built from TRBV4-3 and TRBJ1-2; 8 nucleotides line up with TRBD1. V was pared by 0 bases and J by 8 bases, with 5 bases of the junction left unmatched. Germline assignment: CDR1 LGHNA and CDR2 YSLEER. This CDR3 is 14 amino acids long. This CDR3 is CASSQDRGQGGYTF. For the CDR3, the DNA is TGCGCCAGCAGCCAAGACAGGGGGCAAGGAGGCTACACCTTC.

This clone has only a few counts. The gene calls are TRBV7-6 and TRBJ1-3; D is uncertain. This CDR3 region has 16 residues. Trimming took off 5 bases at V and 1 base at J, with 15 bases between the two ends. Germline CDR1 SGHVS, CDR2 FNYEAQ. DNA of the CDR3: TGTGCCAGCAGCCCTGCGATCGGGGTATCTGGAAACACCATATATTTT. Protein product: CASSPAIGVSGNTIYF.